This T cell receptor (beta chain) was captured by sequencing in a study of early T cells in non-severe SARS-CoV-2 infection. TCRdb re-called the 5' RACE reads through MiXCR, storing one row per CDR3 protein. The sample holds roughly 40,000 distinct CDR3 sequences, 7% to 8% seen once. This clonotype was counted ten times or more. Germline CDR1 LGHDT, CDR2 YNNKEL (reference sequence). With V trimmed by 4 bases and J by 8 bases, 15 bases remained unmatched. The CDR3 length is 16 residues. Sequenced: whole blood. The V call is TRBV3-1, the J call TRBJ1-2; 8 bases map to TRBD1. The origin of this receptor is an adult who was a healthcare worker with PCR-confirmed SARS-CoV-2 infection or an uninfected control (not recorded which). CDR3 loop: CASSPSGTGEVRGYTF. The CDR3 bases are TGTGCCAGCAGCCCGAGTGGGACAGGCGAGGTCCGAGGCTACACCTTC.